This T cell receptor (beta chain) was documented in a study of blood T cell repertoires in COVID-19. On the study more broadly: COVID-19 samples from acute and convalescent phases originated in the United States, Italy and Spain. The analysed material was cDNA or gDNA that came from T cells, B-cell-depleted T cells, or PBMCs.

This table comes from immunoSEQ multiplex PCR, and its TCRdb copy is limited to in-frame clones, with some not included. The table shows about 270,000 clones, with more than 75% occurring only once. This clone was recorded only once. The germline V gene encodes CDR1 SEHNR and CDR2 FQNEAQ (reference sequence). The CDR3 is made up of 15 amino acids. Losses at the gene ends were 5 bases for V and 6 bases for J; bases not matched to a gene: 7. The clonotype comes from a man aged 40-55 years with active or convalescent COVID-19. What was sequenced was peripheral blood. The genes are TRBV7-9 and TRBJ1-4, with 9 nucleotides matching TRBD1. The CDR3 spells CASSRSQGAYEKLFF. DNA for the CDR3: TGTGCCAGCAGCCGCTCACAGGGGGCTTATGAAAAACTGTTTTTT.